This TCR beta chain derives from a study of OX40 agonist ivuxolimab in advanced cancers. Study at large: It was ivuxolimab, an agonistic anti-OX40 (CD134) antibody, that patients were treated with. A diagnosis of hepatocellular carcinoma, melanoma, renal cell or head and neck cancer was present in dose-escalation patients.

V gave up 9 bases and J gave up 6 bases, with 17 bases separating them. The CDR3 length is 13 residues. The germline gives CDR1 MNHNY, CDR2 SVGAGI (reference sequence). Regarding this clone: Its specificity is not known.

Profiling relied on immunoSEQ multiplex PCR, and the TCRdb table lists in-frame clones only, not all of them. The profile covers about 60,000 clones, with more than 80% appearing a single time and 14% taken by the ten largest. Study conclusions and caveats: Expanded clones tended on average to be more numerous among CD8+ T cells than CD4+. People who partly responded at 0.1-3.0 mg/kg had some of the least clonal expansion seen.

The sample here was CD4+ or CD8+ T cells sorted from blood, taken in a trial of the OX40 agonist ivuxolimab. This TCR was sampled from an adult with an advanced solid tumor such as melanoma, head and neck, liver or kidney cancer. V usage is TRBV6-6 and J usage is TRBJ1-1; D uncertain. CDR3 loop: CASWAGSVAEAFF. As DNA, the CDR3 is TGTGCCAGTTGGGCCGGATCTGTCGCTGAAGCTTTCTTT.